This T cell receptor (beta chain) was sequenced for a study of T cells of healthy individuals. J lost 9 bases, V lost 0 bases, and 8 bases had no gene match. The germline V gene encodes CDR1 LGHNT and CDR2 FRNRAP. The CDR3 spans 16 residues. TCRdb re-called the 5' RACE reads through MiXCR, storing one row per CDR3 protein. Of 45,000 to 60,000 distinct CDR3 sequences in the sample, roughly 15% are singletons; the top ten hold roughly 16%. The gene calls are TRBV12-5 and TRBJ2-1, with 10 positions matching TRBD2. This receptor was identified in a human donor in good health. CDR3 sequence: CASGLVWLAGDGEQFF. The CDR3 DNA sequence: TGTGCTAGTGGTTTGGTATGGCTAGCGGGAGATGGTGAGCAGTTCTTC. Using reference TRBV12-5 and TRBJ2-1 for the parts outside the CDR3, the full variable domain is DARVTQTPRHKVTEMGQEVTMRCQPILGHNTVFWYRQTMMQGLELLAYFRNRAPLDDSGMPKDRFSAEMPDATLATLKIQPSEPRDSAVYFCASGLVWLAGDGEQFFGPGTRLTVL.